The 7 T cell receptor beta chains presented below share a single source sample, sequenced in a study of regulatory T cells in long-lasting Graves disease. Through Arm-PCR of CDR3 regions and iRepertoire HTBI primers, TCR beta libraries were built. TCRdb recomputed calls from the multiplex PCR reads with MiXCR, one row per CDR3 protein. The sample includes around 500,000 distinct CDR3 sequences, 13% of them seen just once. The time point: newly diagnosed GD, antithyroid drugs for less than 3 months. PBMC RNA served as the TCR library source. The data were also submitted as part of a second study, on T cells in Graves' hyperthyroidism and ophthalmopathy.

The sample here was peripheral blood mononuclear cells (PBMCs), taken at new diagnosis, from a patient treated with antithyroid drugs. The receptors were sampled from a man aged 30 to 39 with Graves disease.

A remark on this clonotype: A read error may produce the germline difference seen at one junction end. In DNA, the CDR3 is TGTGCCAGCAGCTTCGGACGGGAGGCCACCGGGGAGCTGGTTTTT. Its translation: CASSFGREATGELVF. The chain has TRBV7-6 and TRBJ2-2; the match to TRBD2 covers 7 bases. CDR1 is SGHVS, CDR2 FNYEAQ, per germline. The CDR3 extends over 15 amino acids. The full variable domain, with the rest looked up from reference TRBV7-6 and TRBJ2-2, is GAGVSQSPRYKVTKRGQDVALRCDPISGHVSLYWYRQALGQGPEFLTYFNYEAQQDKSGLPNDRFSAERPEGSISTLTIQRTEQRDSAMYRCASSFGREATGELVFGEGSRLTVL.

This clonotype has a handful of counts. The rearrangement links TRBV6-9 to TRBJ2-5; no clear D gene. Between the trimmed V and J ends, which lost 3 bases and 4 bases, there was a span of 15 bases. The CDR3 is made up of 15 amino acids. Germline values: CDR1 MNHGY, CDR2 SVAAGI. CDR3 loop: CASSYSRALGETQYF. Here the CDR3 DNA reads TGTGCCAGCAGTTACTCCCGGGCGTTAGGAGAGACCCAGTACTTC.

This chain uses TRBV4-1 with TRBJ1-4; a weak D match, TRBD1 (6 bases). This CDR3 is built from 15 residues. The V gene's germline CDR1 is MGHRA and CDR2 YSYEKL. Trimming cost V 3 bases and J 8 bases, with 16 bases left between them. The CDR3 reads CASSHLDGGGEKLFF. The CDR3 coding sequence is TGCGCCAGCAGCCATCTCGACGGAGGGGGAGAAAAACTGTTTTTT.

This sequence joins TRBV19 and TRBJ2-3; D gene ambiguous. The CDR3 loop spans 14 amino acids. The germline V and J ends were trimmed by 3 bases and 4 bases, with 11 bases remaining between them. The germline gives CDR1 LNHDA, CDR2 SQIVND (reference sequence). In DNA, the CDR3 is TGTGCCAGTAGTATGGGATCGGATGCAGATACGCAGTATTTT. Protein product: CASSMGSDADTQYF.

About this clonotype itself: A junction end diverges from the germline sequence, so it may reflect a read error. The V and J genes are TRBV7-9 and TRBJ2-1; 9 bases are shared with TRBD1. The CDR3 sequence is 11 residues long. Germline CDR1 reads SEHNR; CDR2 reads FQNEAQ (reference sequence). The CDR3 region is CASSTGTGSVF. The CDR3 nucleotides are TGTGCCAGCAGTACCGGGACAGGGTCAGTCTTC.

The table lists this clonotype with many counts. This chain uses TRBV29-1 with TRBJ2-1, with a tentative D call TRBD2 (6 bases). V was cut by 4 bases and J by 7 bases, with 20 bases left in between. The CDR3 is 15 residues long. The V gene's germline CDR1 is SQVTM and CDR2 ANQGSEA. CDR3 in amino acids: CSVGGWWEEDNEQFF. As DNA, the CDR3 is TGCAGCGTTGGGGGGTGGTGGGAGGAGGATAATGAGCAGTTCTTC.

The V gene is TRBV28, the J gene TRBJ2-7; 7 bases are a match to TRBD1. Germline CDR1 MDHEN, CDR2 SYDVKM. V dropped 6 bases and J dropped 3; count of bases not matched to a gene: 2. The CDR3 loop spans 12 amino acids. CDR3 sequence: CASRRTGYEQYF. CDR3 bases: TGTGCCAGCAGGAGGACAGGCTACGAGCAGTACTTC.